Presented here are 30 T cell receptor beta chains from one specimen sequenced in a study of T cells of healthy individuals (dated by TCRdb to the late 2010s). Library construction relied on 5' RACE. The instrument was an Illumina MiSeq. TCRdb redid the processing of the public reads, applying fastp at Q25 and MiXCR, and retained in-frame beta chains. For every CDR3 protein sequence, its rows merge into one entry that carries the most common genes and DNA. The sample includes about 96,000 distinct CDR3 sequences, with approximately 16% observed a single time. Around 6.5% of the sample goes to the ten largest clones. The receptors shown here come from a human donor in good health.

This clonotype was observed a few times. The chain employs TRBV5-1 and TRBJ2-4; no clear D gene. The CDR3 has 14 amino acids. Germline CDR1 and CDR2: SGHRS and YFSETQ. Trimming cost V 0 bases and J 0 bases, with 4 bases left between them. DNA for the CDR3: TGCGCCAGCAGCTTGGGGACAGCCAAAAACATTCAGTACTTC. Amino acid sequence: CASSLGTAKNIQYF.

The genes are TRBV29-1 and TRBJ2-3; maybe TRBD1 (5 bases). This CDR3 is built from 13 residues. CDR1 and CDR2 (germline): SQVTM, ANQGSEA. Trimming removed 0 bases at V and 5 bases at J, with 9 bases between. The CDR3 DNA sequence: TGCAGCGTTGAAGATCCCAGGGTAGATACGCAGTATTTT. Translating it yields CSVEDPRVDTQYF.

CDR3 sequence reads: CASSLIPHQPQHF. CDR3 nucleotide sequence: TGTGCCAGCAGCTTAATTCCCCATCAGCCCCAGCATTTT. J is TRBJ1-5 and V is TRBV11-2, with D uncertain. The germline V and J ends were trimmed by 2 bases and 5 bases, with 7 bases remaining between them. Germline V gives CDR1 SGHAT, CDR2 FQNNGV. This CDR3 has 13 amino acids.

This clonotype was seen only a few times. The genes are TRBV6-2 or TRBV6-3 and TRBJ2-2; 10 bases match TRBD1. The germline CDR1 and CDR2 sequences are MNHEY and SVGEGT. V was pared by 6 bases and J by 7 bases, with 8 bases of the junction left unmatched. This CDR3 is built from 15 residues. CDR3 nucleotides: TGTGCCAGCAGCCCCGGGACAGGGGCCTTCGGGGAGCTGTTTTTT. Amino acids: CASSPGTGAFGELFF.

This clonotype came up many times. The V call is TRBV7-9, the J call TRBJ2-6, with a weak D call TRBD1 (5 bases). This CDR3 has 16 residues. Trimming left V 2 bases short and J 2 bases short, with 10 bases between. CDR1 and CDR2 (germline): SEHNR, FQNEAQ (reference sequence). CDR3 amino acids: CASSLWAGPGANVLTF. Here the CDR3 DNA reads TGTGCCAGCAGCTTATGGGCAGGGCCTGGGGCCAACGTCCTGACTTTC.

This chain connects TRBV12-3 or TRBV12-4 to TRBJ2-2; D is undetermined. V lost 5 bases and J 5 bases, leaving 18 bases between the germline ends. The CDR3 covers 16 residues. The CDR3 coding sequence is TGTGCCAGCAGTGAAAGGGCCCAAGTGGAAACCGGGGAGCTGTTTTTT. This codes for CASSERAQVETGELFF.

This clonotype has at least ten counts. The rearrangement uses TRBV10-3 and TRBJ2-3; the D gene is possibly TRBD2 (5 bases). The CDR3 sequence is 13 residues long. Germline V gene data show CDR1 as ENHRY and CDR2 as SYGVKD. V was trimmed by 10 bases and J by 1 base, leaving 12 bases between them. The CDR3 loop is CATTDSGTDTQYF. The CDR3 DNA reads as TGTGCCACCACGGATAGCGGCACAGATACGCAGTATTTT.

This clonotype was recorded at least ten times. J is TRBJ2-1 and V is TRBV6-5; 9 positions agree with TRBD2. This CDR3 has 13 amino acids. J gave up 5 bases and V 7 bases, and 3 bases lay outside the gene matches. The germline V gene encodes CDR1 MNHEY and CDR2 SVGAGI. CDR3 sequence: CASTLAGDNEQFF. The DNA of the CDR3 is TGTGCCAGCACCTTAGCGGGGGACAATGAGCAGTTCTTC.

This clonotype was seen a few times. The V gene is TRBV2, the J gene TRBJ2-3, with D perhaps matching TRBD2 (5 bases). V was trimmed by 3 bases and J by 0 bases, leaving 10 bases between them. Germline V gene data show CDR1 as SNHLY and CDR2 as FYNNEI. The CDR3 is made up of 15 amino acids. The CDR3 nucleotides read TGTGCCAGCAGTGAGAGGGTGACTAGCACAGATACGCAGTATTTT. Amino acids: CASSERVTSTDTQYF.

This clonotype was recorded at least ten times. The chain uses TRBV20-1 and TRBJ1-5; TRBD1 matches 7 bases. Germline V CDR1 and CDR2: DFQATT, SNEGSKA (reference sequence). V shed 6 bases and J 1 base; nucleotides not matched to a gene: 6. There are 14 residues in the CDR3. The CDR3 DNA sequence: TGCAGTGCCGCGACAGGGACGAGCAATCAGCCCCAGCATTTT. It translates to CSAATGTSNQPQHF.

DNA for the CDR3: TGTGCCAGCAGCTTAGCGGGGGGCTCCAACACCGGGGAGCTGTTTTTT. This codes for CASSLAGGSNTGELFF. The rearrangement joins TRBV7-3 to TRBJ2-2, with 8 nucleotides matching TRBD2. Germline lookup yields CDR1 SGHTA and CDR2 FQGTGA. With V trimmed by 2 bases and J by 2 bases, 4 bases remained unmatched. This CDR3 comprises 16 residues. The whole variable domain, filled in from reference TRBV7-3 and TRBJ2-2, reads GAGVSQTPSNKVTEKGKYVELRCDPISGHTALYWYRQSLGQGPEFLIYFQGTGAADDSGLPNDRFFAVRPEGSVSTLKIQRTERGDSAVYLCASSLAGGSNTGELFFGEGSRLTVL.

This clonotype came up a few times. This chain links TRBV28 with TRBJ2-7; possibly TRBD2 for D (5 bases). CDR3 size: 17 residues. Trimming left V 3 bases short and J 2 bases short, with 20 bases between. Germline V gene sequence: CDR1 MDHEN, CDR2 SYDVKM. The CDR3 loop reads CASSLVFRGPGAYEQYF. The CDR3 DNA reads TGTGCCAGCAGTTTGGTGTTCCGCGGGCCCGGGGCCTACGAGCAGTACTTC.

V gene TRBV24-1 combines with J gene TRBJ2-7; no reliable D call. Germline V CDR1 and CDR2: KGHDR, SFDVKD. This CDR3 has 15 residues. V was cut by 8 bases and J by 6 bases, with 22 bases left in between. The CDR3 DNA sequence: TGTGCCACCACGTGCTTGACTTATCGGCCTGGCGAGCAGTACTTC. It translates to CATTCLTYRPGEQYF.

Of note for this clonotype: A much larger clone differs from this one at a single base, so this may be a read error. The chain combines TRBV6-5 with TRBJ1-1; TRBD1 matches 7 bases. CDR1 is MNHEY and CDR2 is SVGAGI in the germline V gene. This CDR3 contains 12 residues. The junction had 6 bases not matched to a gene; V was cut back by 4 bases and J by 10 bases. CDR3 bases: TGTGCCAGCAGTTCCAGGGACAGTGTAGCTTTCTTT. It yields the protein CASSSRDSVAFF.

The J gene is TRBJ2-1, the V gene TRBV4-3; D may be TRBD1 (5 bases). Germline V lookup: CDR1 LGHNA, CDR2 YSLEER. The CDR3 length is 14 residues. V was clipped by 3 bases and J by 7 bases, with 13 bases between them. Here the CDR3 reads CASSHGLGPNEQFF. The CDR3 DNA reads TGCGCCAGCAGCCACGGTCTGGGGCCGAATGAGCAGTTCTTC.

The gene calls are TRBV12-3 or TRBV12-4 and TRBJ1-4; TRBD1 is a possible D gene (6 bases). Trimming pared 10 bases from V and 7 bases from J, leaving 16 bases between. The CDR3 covers 13 residues. The CDR3 spells CAIKTGSTEKLFF. The CDR3 nucleotides read TGTGCCATCAAAACAGGGTCTACTGAAAAACTGTTTTTT.

This clonotype was seen a few times. One end of the junction varies from germline; a read error may be responsible. V is TRBV9 and J is TRBJ2-1, with TRBD2 identical over 10 bases. Germline V gives CDR1 SGDLS, CDR2 YYNGEE. This CDR3 has 13 residues. The CDR3 loop reads CASSVLAGAEQFF. In DNA form, the CDR3 reads TGTGCCAGTAGCGTCCTAGCGGGGGCCGAGCAGTTCTTC.

V gene TRBV7-2 combines with J gene TRBJ2-1, with a possible D match to TRBD1 (7 bases). V gave up 5 bases and J gave up 4 bases, with 18 bases separating them. The CDR3 has 16 amino acids. Germline V gives CDR1 SGHTA, CDR2 FQGNSA. The CDR3 region has the DNA TGTGCCAGCAGCCCCCTAGGGGGCGGGGAGTACAATGAGCAGTTCTTC. Translating gives CASSPLGGGEYNEQFF.

CDR3 in DNA: TGTGCCATTACAGGGCCCGATCTTCATGAGCAGTACTTC. This codes for CAITGPDLHEQYF. The chain has TRBV10-3 and TRBJ2-7, with a tentative D call TRBD1 (6 bases). V was pared by 9 bases and J by 7 bases, with 19 bases between. Germline V gives CDR1 ENHRY, CDR2 SYGVKD. The CDR3 contains 13 residues.

The chain carries TRBV27 and TRBJ2-7, with 14 bases fitting TRBD2. V lost 3 bases to trimming and J lost 6 bases; unmatched junction nucleotides: 4. The CDR3 contains 15 residues. From germline, CDR1 is MNHEY and CDR2 SMNVEV (reference sequence). CDR3 protein: CASSFRGLAGVEQYF. CDR3 DNA sequence: TGTGCCAGCAGTTTCCGGGGACTAGCGGGAGTCGAGCAGTACTTC.

This clonotype was seen ten or more times. The chain is built from TRBV9 and TRBJ2-7, with D uncertain. The V gene lost 3 bases and the J gene lost 0 bases, with 1 base spanning the gap. Germline V gene data show CDR1 as SGDLS and CDR2 as YYNGEE. The CDR3 has 11 amino acids. The CDR3 is CASSASYEQYF. The CDR3 DNA is TGTGCCAGCAGCGCCTCCTACGAGCAGTACTTC.

A few counts support this clonotype. This chain connects TRBV5-1 to TRBJ2-7; 8 nucleotides agree with TRBD1. CDR3 size: 15 residues. V lost 4 bases, J lost 3 bases, and 9 bases stayed unmatched. Germline V gene data show CDR1 as SGHRS and CDR2 as YFSETQ. The CDR3 region is CASSVGGQGHYEQYF. In nucleotides, the CDR3 is TGCGCCAGCAGCGTCGGAGGACAGGGTCACTACGAGCAGTACTTC.

As for this clonotype: A read error may account for a junction end that differs from germline. V usage is TRBV11-2 and J usage is TRBJ2-2; D is uncertain. This CDR3 is 15 amino acids long. Germline V CDR1 and CDR2: SGHAT, FQNNGV. The CDR3 bases are TGTGCCAGCAGCATTTCCGGGTTTTACACCAGGGAGCTGTTTTTT. It yields the protein CASSISGFYTRELFF.

This rearrangement joins TRBV7-8 to TRBJ1-1, with TRBD1 matching over 7 bases. Trimming at V came to 5 bases and at J to 1 base, leaving 10 bases not matched to a gene. The germline V gene encodes CDR1 SGHVS and CDR2 FQNEAQ. The CDR3 length is 16 residues. The CDR3 here is CASSPDRVRENTEAFF. Here the CDR3 DNA reads TGTGCCAGCAGCCCTGACAGGGTAAGGGAGAACACTGAAGCTTTCTTT.

The chain combines TRBV7-7 with TRBJ2-2; D not certain. The V and J ends lost 3 bases and 8 bases respectively, with 10 bases between them. This CDR3 has 13 residues. Looked up from germline, CDR1 is SSHAT and CDR2 is FNYEAQ (reference sequence). The CDR3 spells CASSFFGSGELFF. CDR3 DNA sequence: TGTGCCAGCAGCTTTTTCGGCTCTGGGGAGCTGTTTTTT.

A few counts support this clonotype. The chain is built from TRBV20-1 and TRBJ2-1, with 12 positions matching TRBD2. J lost 8 bases, V lost 0 bases, and 8 bases had no gene match. CDR3 length: 16 residues. The germline V gene has CDR1 DFQATT and CDR2 SNEGSKA (reference sequence). CDR3 sequence (DNA): TGCAGTGCTAGAGAGGTACTAGCGGGGGGTCTCTATGAGCAGTTCTTC. Its translation is CSAREVLAGGLYEQFF.

This clonotype was observed many times. V and J are TRBV28 and TRBJ2-5; 7 nucleotides agree with TRBD2. The CDR3 consists of 17 residues. Germline-derived CDR1 and CDR2 are MDHEN and SYDVKM. Trimming at V came to 3 bases and at J to 0 bases, leaving 10 bases not matched to a gene. Here the CDR3 DNA reads TGTGCCAGCAGTTTGCCGTATCGGGGAGGGTACCAAGAGACCCAGTACTTC. Protein: CASSLPYRGGYQETQYF.

The table lists this clonotype with a few counts. The chain links TRBV20-1 to TRBJ2-7; D is possibly TRBD2 (5 bases). Trimming removed 0 bases at V and 3 bases at J, with 12 bases between. This CDR3 comprises 14 residues. The V gene's germline CDR1 is DFQATT and CDR2 SNEGSKA (reference sequence). CDR3 in amino acids: CSAREESGIYEQYF. CDR3 coding DNA: TGCAGTGCTAGAGAAGAGAGCGGAATCTACGAGCAGTACTTC.

In its sample, this clonotype was seen a few times. The genes are TRBV7-2 and TRBJ2-1, with TRBD1 identical over 8 bases. Trimming cost V 5 bases and J 7 bases; bases outside gene matches: 4. This CDR3 comprises 13 residues. Germline assignment: CDR1 SGHTA and CDR2 FQGNSA. The CDR3 region has the DNA TGTGCCAGCAGCCCCCAGGGGGCTAATGAGCAGTTCTTC. Protein product: CASSPQGANEQFF. The full variable domain, rest sourced from reference TRBV7-2 and TRBJ2-1, is GAGVSQSPSNKVTEKGKDVELRCDPISGHTALYWYRQSLGQGLEFLIYFQGNSAPDKSGLPSDRFSAERTGGSVSTLTIQRTQQEDSAVYLCASSPQGANEQFFGPGTRLTVL.

The V and J genes are TRBV20-1 and TRBJ2-5; D uncertain. Germline V CDR1 and CDR2: DFQATT, SNEGSKA (reference sequence). The CDR3 sequence is 13 residues long. With 1 base removed from V and 5 bases from J, the gap between germline ends came to 11 bases. The CDR3 DNA reads as TGCAGTGCTAGAGGGCCCATTGGGGAGACCCAGTACTTC. This codes for CSARGPIGETQYF.